Presented here are 24 T cell receptor beta chains from one specimen sequenced in a study of OX40 agonist ivuxolimab in advanced cancers. Data came from immunoSEQ multiplex PCR; TCRdb stores just in-frame clones and leaves some out. The sample has around 110,000 clones; about nine tenths are singletons. The sample in question was CD4+ or CD8+ T cells sorted from blood, obtained in a trial of the OX40 agonist ivuxolimab. The source is an adult with an advanced solid tumor such as melanoma, head and neck, liver or kidney cancer.

The chain joins TRBV19 to TRBJ2-1; D gene unclear. CDR3 length equals 14 residues. V was trimmed by 3 bases and J by 9 bases, leaving 15 bases between them. The germline CDR1 and CDR2 sequences are LNHDA and SQIVND (reference sequence). CDR3 DNA: TGTGCCAGTAGTATTCCGGGTAGTTGGGGTGAGCAGTTCTTC. It yields the protein CASSIPGSWGEQFF.

The V call is TRBV5-4, the J call TRBJ1-2; D not resolved. There are 14 residues in the CDR3. Germline values: CDR1 SGHNT, CDR2 YYREEE (reference sequence). Trimming took 4 bases from V and 4 from J, leaving 14 bases between them. The CDR3 loop is CASSLAGIRYGYTF. The CDR3 nucleotides read TGTGCCAGCAGCCTGGCGGGCATCCGCTATGGCTACACCTTC.

The chain combines TRBV2 with TRBJ2-3, with D perhaps matching TRBD1 (7 bases). With 4 bases removed from V and 4 bases from J, the gap between germline ends came to 9 bases. Germline V lookup: CDR1 SNHLY, CDR2 FYNNEI. The CDR3 extends over 13 amino acids. The CDR3 sequence: CASSGGTADTQYF. CDR3 nucleotide sequence: TGTGCCAGCAGTGGCGGGACAGCAGATACGCAGTATTTT.

The genes are TRBV7-2 and TRBJ2-7; D is unresolved. V shed 5 bases and J shed 4 bases, with 15 bases lying between them. CDR1 is SGHTA and CDR2 is FQGNSA in the germline V gene. The CDR3 extends over 14 amino acids. The DNA for the CDR3 is TGTGCCAGCAGCCCTCACTCCTCGACATACGAGCAGTACTTC. This translates into CASSPHSSTYEQYF.

The chain joins TRBV19 to TRBJ2-4; maybe TRBD1 (5 bases). V lost 10 bases to trimming and J lost 6 bases, with 13 bases between them. Germline values: CDR1 LNHDA, CDR2 SQIVND (reference sequence). The CDR3 runs 12 residues. In nucleotides, the CDR3 is TGTGCCACCAGCCCTCAGGGAAACATTCAGTACTTC. Its translation is CATSPQGNIQYF.

The rearrangement uses TRBV6-5 and TRBJ1-4; D is unclear. CDR3 length equals 14 residues. Per the germline V gene, CDR1 is MNHEY and CDR2 is SVGAGI. V gave up 0 bases and J gave up 8 bases, with 10 bases separating them. The CDR3 coding sequence is TGTGCCAGCAGTTACTCCGAAGTGGGGGAAAAACTGTTTTTT. Its protein product is CASSYSEVGEKLFF.

The chain uses TRBV10-1 and TRBJ2-1; 10 bases are a match to TRBD2. The CDR3 sequence is 15 residues long. V was pared by 5 bases and J by 8 bases, with 9 bases of the junction left unmatched. Germline CDR1 reads WNHNN; CDR2 reads SYGVQD (reference sequence). The CDR3 nucleotides read TGCGCCAGCAGTACGGGCAGCGGGGGGGTCGATGAGCAGTTCTTC. This sequence encodes CASSTGSGGVDEQFF.

This rearrangement joins TRBV11-2 to TRBJ2-7; TRBD1 matches at 8 bases. CDR3 length equals 13 residues. Trimming cost V 5 bases and J 5 bases; bases outside gene matches: 5. Germline loops: CDR1 SGHAT, CDR2 FQNNGV. Here the CDR3 DNA reads TGTGCCAGCAGCCTCGACAGGGGCGACGAGCAGTACTTC. Translating it yields CASSLDRGDEQYF.

This chain uses TRBV15 with TRBJ2-5; 9 nucleotides match TRBD2. Germline CDR1 LNHNV, CDR2 YYDKDF (reference sequence). After removal of 5 bases from V and 3 bases from J, the junction contained 7 bases not matched to a gene. The CDR3 consists of 15 residues. CDR3 DNA sequence: TGTGCCACCAGCGGTGGAATAGCGGGGGAAGAGACCCAGTACTTC. Its protein is CATSGGIAGEETQYF. Full variable domain (outside the CDR3, taken from reference TRBV15 and TRBJ2-5): DAMVIQNPRYQVTQFGKPVTLSCSQTLNHNVMYWYQQKSSQAPKLLFHYYDKDFNNEADTPDNFQSRRPNTSFCFLDIRSPGLGDTAMYLCATSGGIAGEETQYFGPGTRLLVL.

The chain couples TRBV27 to TRBJ1-6; D gene uncertain. Germline V gene lookup returns CDR1 MNHEY and CDR2 SMNVEV (reference sequence). V was shortened by 6 bases and J by 0 bases, with 6 bases between the two germline ends. This CDR3 has 14 amino acids. CDR3 sequence reads: CASSGSSYNSPLHF. CDR3 DNA sequence: TGTGCCAGCAGCGGGAGCTCCTATAATTCACCCCTCCACTTT.

DNA of the CDR3: TGCGCCAGCAGCTTGGGGACAGGGGGCACTGAAGCTTTCTTT. Its protein product is CASSLGTGGTEAFF. This sequence joins TRBV5-1 and TRBJ1-1; 10 bases map to TRBD1. The junction had 0 bases not matched to a gene; V was cut back by 0 bases and J by 4 bases. Germline V CDR1 and CDR2: SGHRS, YFSETQ. The CDR3 contains 14 residues.

The V gene is TRBV7-2, the J gene TRBJ2-2, with D possibly being TRBD2 (6 bases). The CDR3 contains 13 residues. The ends were cut back, 5 bases at V and 6 bases at J, with 10 bases in the middle. CDR1 and CDR2 from the germline V gene are SGHTA and FQGNSA. The CDR3 sequence: CASSLRDSGELFF. The CDR3 nucleotides are TGTGCCAGCAGCCTACGGGACTCCGGGGAGCTGTTTTTT. Filled out from reference TRBV7-2 and TRBJ2-2, the complete variable domain reads GAGVSQSPSNKVTEKGKDVELRCDPISGHTALYWYRQSLGQGLEFLIYFQGNSAPDKSGLPSDRFSAERTGGSVSTLTIQRTQQEDSAVYLCASSLRDSGELFFGEGSRLTVL.

The chain has TRBV7-2 and TRBJ1-5, with D uncertain. Germline CDR1 and CDR2: SGHTA and FQGNSA. This CDR3 has 13 amino acids. Trimming took 6 bases from V and 4 from J, leaving 10 bases between them. For the CDR3, the DNA is TGTGCCAGCAGTCCGAACGGAAATCAGCCCCAGCATTTT. This sequence encodes CASSPNGNQPQHF.

In this sample, this clone turned up once. CDR3 bases: TGCGCCAGCAGCCAGACTAGCGGGGTAGGCGGGGAGCTGTTTTTT. Translating it yields CASSQTSGVGGELFF. The chain joins TRBV4-1 to TRBJ2-2; 11 nucleotides line up with TRBD2. V lost 3 bases and J lost 7; bases outside the gene matches: 4. This CDR3 has 15 residues. Per the germline V gene, CDR1 is MGHRA and CDR2 is YSYEKL.

The V and J genes are TRBV27 and TRBJ1-1; D is uncertain. This CDR3 comprises 13 residues. Germline CDR1 is MNHEY and CDR2 is SMNVEV (reference sequence). The V end lost 3 bases, the J end lost 4 bases, and 9 bases lay between the germline ends. CDR3 in DNA: TGTGCCAGCAGTTTTAGAACGAGCACTGAAGCTTTCTTT. This encodes CASSFRTSTEAFF.

The chain's CDR3 is CASSLVRLGFYEQYF. For the CDR3, the DNA is TGTGCCAGCAGCTTAGTCAGGCTAGGTTTCTACGAGCAGTACTTC. The chain combines TRBV7-8 with TRBJ2-7; D not resolved. Germline CDR1 SGHVS, CDR2 FQNEAQ. The CDR3 has 15 amino acids. Between the trimmed V and J ends, which lost 1 base and 3 bases, there was a span of 13 bases.

This clone was seen only once. CDR3 in DNA: TGTGCCAGCAGCCTTTGGACAGGTGCAACGTACGAGCAGTACTTC. It encodes CASSLWTGATYEQYF. The gene calls are TRBV7-2 and TRBJ2-7; TRBD1 matches at 7 bases. CDR1 is SGHTA and CDR2 is FQGNSA in the germline V gene. The CDR3 is 15 residues long. With V trimmed by 5 bases and J by 4 bases, 11 bases remained unmatched.

This clone was seen once. This chain links TRBV18 with TRBJ1-1; no clear D. The CDR3 length is 13 residues. CDR1 is KGHSH and CDR2 is LQKENI in the germline V gene. V gave up 0 bases and J gave up 1 base, with 3 bases separating them. The CDR3 loop is CASSPPSNTEAFF. As DNA, the CDR3 is TGTGCCAGCTCACCACCTTCGAACACTGAAGCTTTCTTT. The variable domain in full, with the rest retrieved from reference TRBV18 and TRBJ1-1, is NAGVMQNPRHLVRRRGQEARLRCSPMKGHSHVYWYRQLPEEGLKFMVYLQKENIIDESGMPKERFSAEFPKEGPSILRIQQVVRGDSAAYFCASSPPSNTEAFFGQGTRLTVV.

The chain recombines TRBV5-6 with TRBJ1-4; D is ambiguous. CDR3 length: 14 residues. V was shortened by 3 bases and J by 9 bases, with 15 bases between the two germline ends. From germline, CDR1 is SGHDT and CDR2 YYEEEE. CDR3 nucleotides: TGTGCCAGCAGCTCTGACGTGTCCCCAAAAAAACTGTTTTTT. Protein product: CASSSDVSPKKLFF.

This clone was counted only a few times. The chain carries TRBV7-2 and TRBJ2-5; 16 bases match TRBD2. This CDR3 region has 18 residues. Unmatched junction bases numbered 13, after V lost 5 bases and J lost 7 bases. CDR1 and CDR2 from the germline V gene are SGHTA and FQGNSA. The CDR3, as DNA: TGTGCCAGCAGCCTCAAGATGGGACTAGCGGGGGGGCCAGCGACCCAGTACTTC. Its translation: CASSLKMGLAGGPATQYF.

As regards this clone: Mismatch with germline at one junction end may stem from a read error. This rearrangement joins TRBV5-5 to TRBJ1-4; D unresolved. The germline gives CDR1 SGHKS, CDR2 YYEKEE (reference sequence). The CDR3 is 14 amino acids. The CDR3 region is CASSPGEAGGKTVF. The CDR3 DNA follows: TGTGCCAGCAGCCCAGGTGAGGCAGGCGGAAAAACTGTTTTT.

V gene TRBV5-4 combines with J gene TRBJ1-3; D not certain. Germline values: CDR1 SGHNT, CDR2 YYREEE (reference sequence). The CDR3 sequence is 13 residues long. Trimming stripped 0 bases from V and 9 bases from J, with 10 bases between. This CDR3 reads CASSLVGGGTIYF. CDR3 coding DNA: TGTGCCAGCAGCTTGGTGGGTGGTGGCACCATATATTTT.

V usage is TRBV6-5 and J usage is TRBJ2-1; TRBD2 matches 8 bases. The J segment lost 7 bases and the V segment lost 5 bases, leaving 10 bases of the junction unmatched. CDR1 and CDR2 from the germline V gene are MNHEY and SVGAGI. The CDR3 has 15 residues. In nucleotides, the CDR3 is TGTGCCAGCAGTCCCCTAGCCGGGGGGGGAAATGAGCAGTTCTTC. It specifies CASSPLAGGGNEQFF.

The chain employs TRBV9 and TRBJ2-3; D may be TRBD2 (6 bases). Trimming pared 4 bases from V and 5 bases from J, leaving 17 bases between. Germline V lookup: CDR1 SGDLS, CDR2 YYNGEE. This CDR3 spans 15 amino acids. CDR3 coding DNA: TGTGCCAGCAGCTTCGGCGGCTCGCGGGGAGATACGCAGTATTTT. Translating gives CASSFGGSRGDTQYF.